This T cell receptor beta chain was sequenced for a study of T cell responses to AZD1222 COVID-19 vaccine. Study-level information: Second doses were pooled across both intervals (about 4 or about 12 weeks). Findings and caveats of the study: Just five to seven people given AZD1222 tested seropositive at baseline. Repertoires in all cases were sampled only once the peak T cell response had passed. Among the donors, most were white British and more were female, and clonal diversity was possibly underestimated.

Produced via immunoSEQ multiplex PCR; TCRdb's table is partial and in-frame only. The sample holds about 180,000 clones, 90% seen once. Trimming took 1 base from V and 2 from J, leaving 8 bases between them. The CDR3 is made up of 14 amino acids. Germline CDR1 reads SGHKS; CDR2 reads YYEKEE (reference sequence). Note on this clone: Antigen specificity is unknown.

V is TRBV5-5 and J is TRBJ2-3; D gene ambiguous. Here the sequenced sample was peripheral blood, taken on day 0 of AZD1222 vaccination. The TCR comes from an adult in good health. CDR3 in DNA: TGTGCCAGCAGCTTGAACCGAAACACAGATACGCAGTATTTT. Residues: CASSLNRNTDTQYF.